The clone carrying this TCR beta chain is a singleton in its sample. This CDR3 spans 15 amino acids. Germline V gene lookup returns CDR1 MNHEY and CDR2 SMNVEV (reference sequence). V lost 3 bases and J lost 2; bases outside the gene matches: 3. The sample is drawn from a study of shared T cell receptors in the human thymus. Here immunoSEQ multiplex PCR was the method, and the copy in TCRdb shows in-frame clones only, minus some. The table includes about 660,000 clones, around 87% detected once. Separately, the same data were catalogued under a study of human thymus T cells.

The sequenced sample consisted of thymocytes. This clonotype originated in a boy under three years old with a congenital heart defect. The chain carries TRBV27 and TRBJ1-5, with TRBD1 identical over 8 bases. DNA of the CDR3: TGTGCCAGCAGTTTCGGACAGGGCGGCAATCAGCCCCAGCATTTT. This codes for CASSFGQGGNQPQHF.